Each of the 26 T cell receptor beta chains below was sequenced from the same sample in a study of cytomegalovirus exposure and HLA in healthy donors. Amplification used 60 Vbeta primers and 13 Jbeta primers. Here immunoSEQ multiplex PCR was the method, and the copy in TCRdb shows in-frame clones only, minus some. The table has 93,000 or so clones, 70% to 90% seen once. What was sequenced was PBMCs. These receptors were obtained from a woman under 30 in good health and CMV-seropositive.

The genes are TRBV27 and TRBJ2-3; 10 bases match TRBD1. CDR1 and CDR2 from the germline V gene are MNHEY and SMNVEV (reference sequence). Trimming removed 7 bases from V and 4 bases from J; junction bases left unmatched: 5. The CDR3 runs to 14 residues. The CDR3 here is CASNHGQGADTQYF. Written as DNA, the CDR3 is TGTGCCAGCAACCACGGACAGGGGGCAGATACGCAGTATTTT.

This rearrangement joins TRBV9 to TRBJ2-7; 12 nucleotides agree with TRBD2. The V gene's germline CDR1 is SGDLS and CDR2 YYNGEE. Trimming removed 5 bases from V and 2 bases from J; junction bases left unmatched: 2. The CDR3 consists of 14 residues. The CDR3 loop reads CASSLAGGTYEQYF. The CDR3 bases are TGTGCCAGCAGTCTAGCGGGAGGGACCTACGAGCAGTACTTC.

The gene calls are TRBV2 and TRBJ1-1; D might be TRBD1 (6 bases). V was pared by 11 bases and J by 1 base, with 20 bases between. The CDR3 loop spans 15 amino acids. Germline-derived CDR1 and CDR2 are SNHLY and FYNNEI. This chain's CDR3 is CAGPLGDTSNTEAFF. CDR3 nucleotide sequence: TGTGCCGGACCGTTGGGGGACACCTCGAACACTGAAGCTTTCTTT.

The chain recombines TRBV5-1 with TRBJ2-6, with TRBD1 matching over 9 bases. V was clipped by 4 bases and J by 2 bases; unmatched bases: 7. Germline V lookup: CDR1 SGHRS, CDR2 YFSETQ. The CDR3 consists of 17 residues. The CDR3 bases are TGCGCCAGCAGCCATGGACAGGGGTTTACTGGGGCCAACGTCCTGACTTTC. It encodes CASSHGQGFTGANVLTF.

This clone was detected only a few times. CDR3 sequence reads: CAWSVWATQETQYF. CDR3 sequence (DNA): TGTGCCTGGAGTGTATGGGCGACACAAGAGACCCAGTACTTC. The chain links TRBV30 to TRBJ2-5; the D is unclear. Germline CDR1 and CDR2: GTSNPN and SVGIG (reference sequence). The CDR3 runs to 14 residues. Trimming stripped 0 bases from V and 2 bases from J, with 10 bases between.

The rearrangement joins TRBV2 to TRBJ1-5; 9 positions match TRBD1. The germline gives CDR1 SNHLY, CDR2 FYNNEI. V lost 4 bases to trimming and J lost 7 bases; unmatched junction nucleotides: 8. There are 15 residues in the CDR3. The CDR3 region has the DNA TGTGCCAGCAGTGGTGAACAGGGGGCATCGCAGCCCCAGCATTTT. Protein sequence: CASSGEQGASQPQHF.

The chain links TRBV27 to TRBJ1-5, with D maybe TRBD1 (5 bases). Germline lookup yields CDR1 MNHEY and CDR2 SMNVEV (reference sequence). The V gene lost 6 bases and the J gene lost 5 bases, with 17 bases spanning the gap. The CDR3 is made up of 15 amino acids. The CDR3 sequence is CASRPMGGGDQPQHF. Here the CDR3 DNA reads TGTGCCAGCAGGCCGATGGGGGGAGGGGATCAGCCCCAGCATTTT.

CDR3 amino acids: CASTSPGTGDWSNSPLHF. CDR3 DNA sequence: TGTGCCAGCACCAGTCCCGGGACAGGGGATTGGAGTAATTCACCCCTCCACTTT. The chain links TRBV2 to TRBJ1-6; 10 bases map to TRBD1. Germline lookup yields CDR1 SNHLY and CDR2 FYNNEI. This CDR3 has 18 residues. Trimming removed 7 bases from V and 6 bases from J; junction bases left unmatched: 15.

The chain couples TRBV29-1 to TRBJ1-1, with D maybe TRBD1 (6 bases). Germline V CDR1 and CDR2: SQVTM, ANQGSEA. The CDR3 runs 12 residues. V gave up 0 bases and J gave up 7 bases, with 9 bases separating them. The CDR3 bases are TGCAGCGTTGAAGAACAGGGCTATGAAGCTTTCTTT. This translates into CSVEEQGYEAFF. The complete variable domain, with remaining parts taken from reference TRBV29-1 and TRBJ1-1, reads SAVISQKPSRDICQRGTSLTIQCQVDSQVTMMFWYRQQPGQSLTLIATANQGSEATYESGFVIDKFPISRPNLTFSTLTVSNMSPEDSSIYLCSVEEQGYEAFFGQGTRLTVV.

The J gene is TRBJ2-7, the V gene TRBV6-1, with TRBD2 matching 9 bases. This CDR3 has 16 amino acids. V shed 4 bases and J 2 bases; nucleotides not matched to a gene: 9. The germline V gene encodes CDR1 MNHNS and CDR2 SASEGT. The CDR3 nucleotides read TGTGCCAGCAGTGGGATTAGCGGGAGTTTCCCCTACGAGCAGTACTTC. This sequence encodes CASSGISGSFPYEQYF.

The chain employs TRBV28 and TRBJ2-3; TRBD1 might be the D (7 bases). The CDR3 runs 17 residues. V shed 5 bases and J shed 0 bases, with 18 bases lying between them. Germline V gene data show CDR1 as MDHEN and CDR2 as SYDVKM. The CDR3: CASSAFAQGTSTDTQYF. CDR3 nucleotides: TGTGCCAGCAGTGCATTCGCACAGGGGACTAGCACAGATACGCAGTATTTT.

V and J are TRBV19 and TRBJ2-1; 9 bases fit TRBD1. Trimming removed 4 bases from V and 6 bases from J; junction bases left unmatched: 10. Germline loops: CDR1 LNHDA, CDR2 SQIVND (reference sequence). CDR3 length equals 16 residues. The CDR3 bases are TGTGCCAGTAGTAAACGTGGGACAGGGTCAGGCAATGAGCAGTTCTTC. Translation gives CASSKRGTGSGNEQFF.

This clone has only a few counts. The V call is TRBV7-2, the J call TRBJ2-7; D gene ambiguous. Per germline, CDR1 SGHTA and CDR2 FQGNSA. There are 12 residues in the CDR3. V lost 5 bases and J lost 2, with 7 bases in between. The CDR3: CASSVPAYEQYF. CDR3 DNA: TGTGCCAGCAGCGTCCCAGCCTACGAGCAGTACTTC.

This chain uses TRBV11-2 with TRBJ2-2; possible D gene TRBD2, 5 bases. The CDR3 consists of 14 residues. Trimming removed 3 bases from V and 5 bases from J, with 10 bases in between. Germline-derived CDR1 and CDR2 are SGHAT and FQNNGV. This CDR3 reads CASSFPPGTGELFF. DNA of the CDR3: TGTGCCAGCAGCTTCCCGCCGGGAACCGGGGAGCTGTTTTTT.

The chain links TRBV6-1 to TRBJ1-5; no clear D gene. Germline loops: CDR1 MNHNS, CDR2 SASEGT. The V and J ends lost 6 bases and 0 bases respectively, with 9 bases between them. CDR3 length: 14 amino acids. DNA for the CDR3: TGTGCCAGCAGAGCGACTTATAGCAATCAGCCCCAGCATTTT. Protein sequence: CASRATYSNQPQHF.

The chain's CDR3 is CASSGEAFSSYEQYF. The CDR3 nucleotides read TGCGCCAGCAGCGGCGAGGCGTTCAGCTCCTACGAGCAGTACTTC. This sequence joins TRBV4-1 and TRBJ2-7; D ambiguous. V was trimmed by 5 bases and J by 0 bases, leaving 14 bases between them. This CDR3 is 15 amino acids long. CDR1 and CDR2 from the germline V gene are MGHRA and YSYEKL.

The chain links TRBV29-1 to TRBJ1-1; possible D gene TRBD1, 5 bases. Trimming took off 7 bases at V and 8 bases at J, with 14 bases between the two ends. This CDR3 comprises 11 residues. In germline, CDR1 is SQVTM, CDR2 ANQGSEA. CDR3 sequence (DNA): TGCAGCGGAGGGGAGGGGTTCGAAGCTTTCTTT. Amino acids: CSGGEGFEAFF.

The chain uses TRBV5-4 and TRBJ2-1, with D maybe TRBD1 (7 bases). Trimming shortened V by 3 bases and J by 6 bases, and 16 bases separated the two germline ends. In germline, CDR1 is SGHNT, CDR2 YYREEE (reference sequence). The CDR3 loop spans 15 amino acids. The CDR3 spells CASSSARGVGNEQFF. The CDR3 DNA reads TGTGCCAGCAGCTCCGCCAGGGGGGTGGGCAATGAGCAGTTCTTC.

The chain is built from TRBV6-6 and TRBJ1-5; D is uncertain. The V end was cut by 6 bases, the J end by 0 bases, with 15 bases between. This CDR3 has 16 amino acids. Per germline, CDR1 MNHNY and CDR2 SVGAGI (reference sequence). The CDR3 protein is CASSIVRSNSNQPQHF. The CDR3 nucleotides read TGTGCCAGCAGCATTGTTCGGAGCAATAGCAATCAGCCCCAGCATTTT.

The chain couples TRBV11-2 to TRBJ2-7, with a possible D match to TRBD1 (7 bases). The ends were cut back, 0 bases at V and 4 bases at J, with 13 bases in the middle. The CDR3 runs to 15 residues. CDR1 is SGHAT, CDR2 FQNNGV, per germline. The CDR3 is CASSLERGQSYEQYF. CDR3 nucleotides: TGTGCCAGCAGCTTAGAGCGGGGACAGTCATACGAGCAGTACTTC.

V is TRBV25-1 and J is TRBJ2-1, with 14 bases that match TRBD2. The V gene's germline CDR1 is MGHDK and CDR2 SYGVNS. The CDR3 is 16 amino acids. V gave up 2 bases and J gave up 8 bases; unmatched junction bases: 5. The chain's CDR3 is CASSEPGLAGVYEQFF. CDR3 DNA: TGTGCCAGCAGTGAACCGGGACTAGCGGGAGTCTATGAGCAGTTCTTC.

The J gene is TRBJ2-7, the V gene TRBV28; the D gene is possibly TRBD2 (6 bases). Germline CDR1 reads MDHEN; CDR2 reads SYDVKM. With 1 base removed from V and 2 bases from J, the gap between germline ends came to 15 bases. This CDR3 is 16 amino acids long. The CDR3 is CASSLFSGLQTYEQYF. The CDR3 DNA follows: TGTGCCAGCAGTTTATTTAGCGGCCTACAAACCTACGAGCAGTACTTC.

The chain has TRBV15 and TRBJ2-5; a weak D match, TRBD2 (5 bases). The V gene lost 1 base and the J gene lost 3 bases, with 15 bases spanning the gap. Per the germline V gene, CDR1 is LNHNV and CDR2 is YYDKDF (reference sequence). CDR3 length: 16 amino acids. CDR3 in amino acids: CATSRVSVMGKETQYF. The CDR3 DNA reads TGTGCCACCAGCAGAGTTAGCGTCATGGGGAAAGAGACCCAGTACTTC. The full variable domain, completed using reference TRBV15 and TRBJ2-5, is DAMVIQNPRYQVTQFGKPVTLSCSQTLNHNVMYWYQQKSSQAPKLLFHYYDKDFNNEADTPDNFQSRRPNTSFCFLDIRSPGLGDTAMYLCATSRVSVMGKETQYFGPGTRLLVL.

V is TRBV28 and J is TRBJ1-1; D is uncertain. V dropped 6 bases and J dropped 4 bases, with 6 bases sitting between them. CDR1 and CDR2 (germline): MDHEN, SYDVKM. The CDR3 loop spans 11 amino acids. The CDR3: CASSSITEAFF. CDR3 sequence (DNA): TGTGCCAGCAGCTCTATCACTGAAGCTTTCTTT.

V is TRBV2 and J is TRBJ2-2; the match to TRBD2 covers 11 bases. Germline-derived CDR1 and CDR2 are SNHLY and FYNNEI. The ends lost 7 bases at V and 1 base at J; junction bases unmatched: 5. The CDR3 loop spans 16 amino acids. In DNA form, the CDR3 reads TGTGCCAGCACTACGACTAGCGGGGTGAACACCGGGGAGCTGTTTTTT. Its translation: CASTTTSGVNTGELFF.

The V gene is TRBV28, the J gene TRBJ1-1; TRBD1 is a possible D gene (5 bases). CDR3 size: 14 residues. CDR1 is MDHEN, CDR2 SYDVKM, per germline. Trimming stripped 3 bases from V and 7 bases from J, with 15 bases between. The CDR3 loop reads CASSLNPGRDEAFF. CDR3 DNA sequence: TGTGCCAGCAGTTTGAACCCAGGGCGCGATGAAGCTTTCTTT.